This T cell receptor (beta chain) was documented in a study of blood T cell repertoires in COVID-19. Study at large: The United States, Italy and Spain were the sources of the acute and convalescent COVID-19 samples.

For this clone: The identical CDR3 is also encoded by other nucleotide sequences in the sample.

Original analysis: Using reference gene primer amplification, nucleated cell counts were estimated. Sequencing used immunoSEQ multiplex PCR; TCRdb keeps in-frame clones, though not all of them. The DNA gave D and trimming, while V, J and clone size come from that table. The table lists some 210,000 clones, roughly 81% of them singletons, with about 8% in the top ten. CDR3 length: 12 residues. V was clipped by 3 bases and J by 4 bases, with 6 bases between them. Per germline, CDR1 MDHEN and CDR2 SYDVKM. The V and J genes are TRBV28 and TRBJ2-5; D ambiguous. The specimen was peripheral blood. The sequence was obtained from a woman aged 45-60 years with active or convalescent COVID-19. CDR3 amino acids: CASSFRGETQYF. CDR3 DNA: TGTGCCAGCAGTTTTAGAGGAGAGACCCAGTACTTC.